This T cell receptor beta chain stems from a study of T-cell reconstitution after alpha-beta-depleted transplantation in children. Using unique molecular identifiers, the investigators prepared the TCRbeta library. TCRdb used MiXCR to reprocess the PCR reads, holding one entry per CDR3 protein. The sample gives 600,000 to 700,000 distinct CDR3 sequences, 13% of which show up once; 0.79% is in the top ten. Turning to this clonotype: Its antigen remains unknown.

CDR3 length: 20 residues. Germline lookup yields CDR1 LGHDT and CDR2 YNNKEL (reference sequence). Trimming stripped 10 bases from V and 4 bases from J, with 36 bases between. Overall study findings and caveats: Reportedly, only several hundred clones from non-depleted graft cells drove alpha-beta T-cell counts at about two months. Once a year had passed after transplant, T-cell counts and diversity came mostly from newly produced T cells.

This TCR was recovered from a girl aged 2-10 years with congenital amegakaryocytic thrombocytopenia, due to receive a stem cell transplant. The rearrangement links TRBV3-1 to TRBJ2-3, with D possibly being TRBD1 or TRBD2 (6 bases each). Sequenced here: PBMCs, sampled before TCRalphabeta/CD19-depleted stem cell transplant. The CDR3 here is CATCQDETGTRGGSADTQYF. The CDR3 bases are TGTGCCACCTGCCAAGACGAGACCGGGACACGAGGAGGGAGTGCAGATACGCAGTATTTT.